The subject of this entry is one T cell receptor beta chain. What it recognizes is unknown. The data stem from a study of T-cell memory formation after mild COVID-19. Study-wide background: Clusters were largely donor specific. Study findings and constraints: Among CD4+ contracting clones, most were CM and EM, and CD8+ ones EMRA. Unconfirmed was the SARS-CoV-2 specificity of second-wave clones that peaked on day 37. Contracting clones from day 15 to 85 showed balanced CD4/CD8; later expanders favored CD4+.

TCRdb fed the 5' RACE reads into MiXCR, producing one record per CDR3 protein. The table includes roughly 550,000 distinct CDR3 sequences, roughly 20% detected once. The ends were cut back, 6 bases at V and 15 bases at J, with 18 bases in the middle. The CDR3 sequence is 12 residues long. The chain has TRBV12-3 or TRBV12-4 and TRBJ1-5; the D gene is possibly TRBD1 (6 bases). The sequenced sample was PBMCs or a T cell subset sorted from them (not recorded which). The receptor was derived from an adult woman who had mild COVID-19 (a few samples of this study predate the infection). Cell type and time point are not known. As DNA, the CDR3 is TGTGCCAGCAGATATCAGGGGCTTGCTCTGCATTTT. Its protein product is CASRYQGLALHF.